The 23 T cell receptor beta chains given below trace back to one sample, sequenced in a study of cytomegalovirus exposure and HLA in healthy donors (dated by TCRdb to about 2017). The library came from the immunoSEQ multiplex PCR assay. For the multiplex PCR, a mixture combining 60 forward primers for TCR Vbeta segments and 13 reverse primers for TCR Jbeta segments was used. Sourced from immuneACCESS, this table was stored by TCRdb with only in-frame sequences that have V and J called. A share of the clones is absent; for the studies checked, an unresolved V gene accounts for under half, and the remainder has no known explanation. This sample comprises over 150,000 clones, around 86% of them detected only once. The leading ten clones occupy approximately 0.87% of the sample. The sample was PBMCs. The receptors were gathered from a girl aged 2-9 years in good health and CMV-seropositive.

The genes are TRBV23-1 and TRBJ2-2; 12 bases map to TRBD2. TRBV23-1 is placed among ORFs of uncertain function. This CDR3 region has 15 residues. V shed 3 bases, J shed 7 bases, and the junction held 3 bases outside the gene matches. This chain's CDR3 is CASSQTSGGGGELFF. The CDR3 DNA reads as TGCGCCAGCAGTCAGACTAGCGGGGGAGGCGGGGAGCTGTTTTTT.

The CDR3 loop reads CASSRRDSSTGELFF. Here the CDR3 DNA reads TGTGCCAGCAGTCGACGGGACAGTTCCACCGGGGAGCTGTTTTTT. This sequence joins TRBV7-9 and TRBJ2-2, with 7 bases matching TRBD1. CDR1 and CDR2 from the germline V gene are SEHNR and FQNEAQ (reference sequence). This CDR3 has 15 amino acids. The V segment lost 6 bases and the J segment 4 bases; nucleotides outside the gene matches: 8.

This chain joins TRBV27 and TRBJ2-7; D is possibly TRBD2 (5 bases). Trimming took off 6 bases at V and 0 bases at J, with 12 bases between the two ends. In germline, CDR1 is MNHEY, CDR2 SMNVEV (reference sequence). CDR3 length equals 14 residues. DNA of the CDR3: TGTGCCAGCAGCTACTCGGGAAGCTCCTACGAGCAGTACTTC. Its translation is CASSYSGSSYEQYF.

This clone was detected once. The chain combines TRBV9 with TRBJ2-2; 8 bases are shared with TRBD2. This CDR3 spans 15 amino acids. J gave up 5 bases and V 3 bases, and 6 bases lay outside the gene matches. Looked up from germline, CDR1 is SGDLS and CDR2 is YYNGEE. The chain's CDR3 is CASSDGTRLTGELFF. DNA for the CDR3: TGTGCCAGCAGCGATGGGACTAGGCTTACCGGGGAGCTGTTTTTT.

The chain recombines TRBV30 with TRBJ2-7, with D unresolved. Germline-derived CDR1 and CDR2 are GTSNPN and SVGIG (reference sequence). CDR3 length: 11 amino acids. V was shortened by 1 base and J by 6 bases, with 7 bases between the two germline ends. CDR3 in amino acids: CAWSERGEQYF. CDR3 bases: TGTGCCTGGAGTGAACGAGGCGAGCAGTACTTC.

The chain employs TRBV7-8 and TRBJ2-1; 11 positions match TRBD2. CDR3 size: 14 residues. Germline loops: CDR1 SGHVS, CDR2 FQNEAQ. With V trimmed by 4 bases and J by 7 bases, 3 bases remained unmatched. In nucleotides, the CDR3 is TGTGCCAGCAGCTCTTTAGCGGGAGGGAATGAGCAGTTCTTC. It codes for CASSSLAGGNEQFF. Complete variable domain (other parts from reference TRBV7-8 and TRBJ2-1): GAGVSQSPRYKVAKRGQDVALRCDPISGHVSLFWYQQALGQGPEFLTYFQNEAQLDKSGLPSDRFFAERPEGSVSTLKIQRTQQEDSAVYLCASSSLAGGNEQFFGPGTRLTVL.

J is TRBJ1-2 and V is TRBV19, with 7 nucleotides matching TRBD1. The CDR3 covers 13 residues. CDR1 is LNHDA and CDR2 is SQIVND in the germline V gene (reference sequence). J lost 4 bases, V lost 5 bases, and 4 bases had no gene match. The CDR3 protein is CASSLDRRYGYTF. The CDR3, as DNA: TGTGCCAGTAGTCTGGACAGGCGCTATGGCTACACCTTC.

The chain couples TRBV13 to TRBJ1-2; D is ambiguous. Trimming cost V 5 bases and J 1 base, with 8 bases left between them. Germline CDR1 and CDR2: PRHDT and FYEKMQ (reference sequence). The CDR3 is 13 amino acids. The CDR3: CASSATVNYGYTF. CDR3 nucleotides: TGTGCCAGCAGCGCAACAGTTAACTATGGCTACACCTTC.

V and J are TRBV2 and TRBJ2-6; 8 bases agree with TRBD2. This CDR3 comprises 18 residues. V lost 4 bases to trimming and J lost 2 bases; unmatched junction nucleotides: 10. Germline V gene data show CDR1 as SNHLY and CDR2 as FYNNEI. The CDR3 region has the DNA TGTGCCAGCAGTGTCCGCCGGGGGGGGCGGCCTGGGGCCAACGTCCTGACTTTC. It translates to CASSVRRGGRPGANVLTF.

The chain uses TRBV13 and TRBJ2-1; 10 nucleotides agree with TRBD2. After removal of 0 bases from V and 7 bases from J, the junction contained 6 bases not matched to a gene. The CDR3 is 16 amino acids. CDR1 and CDR2 (germline): PRHDT, FYEKMQ (reference sequence). CDR3 nucleotide sequence: TGTGCCAGCAGCTTAGGCCTAGCGGGAGTCGAAAATGAGCAGTTCTTC. It codes for CASSLGLAGVENEQFF.

The V gene is TRBV4-1, the J gene TRBJ1-2, with D tentatively TRBD1 (6 bases). V dropped 4 bases and J dropped 4 bases, with 19 bases sitting between them. Germline lookup yields CDR1 MGHRA and CDR2 YSYEKL. The CDR3 is 16 residues long. The CDR3 region is CASSPGVVGLIYGYTF. Written as DNA, the CDR3 is TGCGCCAGCAGCCCAGGGGTTGTCGGGCTGATCTATGGCTACACCTTC.

The rearrangement links TRBV6-5 to TRBJ2-7; 9 nucleotides agree with TRBD1. The V gene end was trimmed by 4 bases and the J gene end by 2 bases; junction bases not matched to a gene: 3. The CDR3 length is 14 residues. The germline CDR1 and CDR2 sequences are MNHEY and SVGAGI. CDR3 nucleotide sequence: TGTGCCAGCAGTTTTGGACAGGGGACCTACGAGCAGTACTTC. This gives the protein CASSFGQGTYEQYF.

J is TRBJ2-1 and V is TRBV19, with 7 nucleotides matching TRBD1. The CDR3 is made up of 14 amino acids. CDR1 LNHDA and CDR2 SQIVND come from the germline V gene (reference sequence). Unmatched junction bases numbered 5, after V lost 7 bases and J lost 2 bases. The CDR3 loop is CASKGQRTYNEQFF. The CDR3 nucleotides are TGTGCCAGTAAGGGACAGCGAACCTACAATGAGCAGTTCTTC.

This clone appeared a single time. This chain connects TRBV6-4 to TRBJ2-3; a possible D gene is TRBD2 (5 bases). The CDR3 consists of 13 residues. V was cut by 4 bases and J by 8 bases, with 13 bases left in between. The V gene's germline CDR1 is MRHNA and CDR2 SNTAGT. The CDR3 coding sequence is TGTGCCAGCAGTGGCCGGGCGGGCGGTACGCAGTATTTT. This sequence encodes CASSGRAGGTQYF.

This clone has just a few counts. The rearrangement uses TRBV7-9 and TRBJ2-1; 7 nucleotides match TRBD1. The CDR3 covers 13 residues. Losses at the gene ends were 4 bases for V and 15 bases for J; bases not matched to a gene: 12. Germline CDR1 SEHNR, CDR2 FQNEAQ (reference sequence). Here the CDR3 DNA reads TGTGCCAGCAGCTCCCCAGGGGGACAGTTGTCGTTCTTC. Amino acid sequence: CASSSPGGQLSFF.

The chain carries TRBV30 and TRBJ2-4, with no clear D. Per germline, CDR1 GTSNPN and CDR2 SVGIG (reference sequence). The V and J ends lost 2 bases and 8 bases respectively, with 13 bases between them. This CDR3 has 13 residues. CDR3 in amino acids: CAWSSTNFYIQYF. DNA of the CDR3: TGTGCCTGGAGTTCTACGAACTTTTACATTCAGTACTTC. The complete variable domain, with remaining parts taken from reference TRBV30 and TRBJ2-4, reads SQTIHQWPATLVQPVGSPLSLECTVEGTSNPNLYWYRQAAGRGLQLLFYSVGIGQISSEVPQNLSASRPQDRQFILSSKKLLLSDSGFYLCAWSSTNFYIQYFGAGTRLSVL.

The chain employs TRBV5-6 and TRBJ1-2, with TRBD1 matching over 11 bases. V lost 3 bases and J lost 8; bases outside the gene matches: 9. Germline-derived CDR1 and CDR2 are SGHDT and YYEEEE. The CDR3 consists of 15 residues. CDR3 nucleotide sequence: TGTGCCAGCAGCTCCCGGGACAGGGGGTCTAGAGGCTACACCTTC. This sequence encodes CASSSRDRGSRGYTF.

The chain employs TRBV30 and TRBJ1-2; TRBD1 matches at 9 bases. CDR3 length: 16 residues. The germline CDR1 and CDR2 sequences are GTSNPN and SVGIG (reference sequence). V was clipped by 2 bases and J by 6 bases; unmatched bases: 13. The CDR3: CAWSNLLRDRANGYTF. The CDR3 nucleotides are TGTGCCTGGAGTAACCTACTCCGGGACAGGGCCAATGGCTACACCTTC.

V and J are TRBV4-1 and TRBJ1-1, with D unresolved. CDR1 and CDR2 (germline): MGHRA, YSYEKL. V lost 4 bases to trimming and J lost 0 bases, with 6 bases between them. There are 13 residues in the CDR3. The CDR3 protein is CASSRRMNTEAFF. CDR3 DNA: TGCGCCAGCAGCCGCAGGATGAACACTGAAGCTTTCTTT.

The CDR3 here is CASSLGGQGREKLFF. The CDR3, as DNA: TGTGCCAGCAGCTTGGGGGGACAGGGTCGGGAAAAACTGTTTTTT. This chain connects TRBV5-4 to TRBJ1-4; the match to TRBD1 covers 9 bases. The J segment lost 8 bases and the V segment lost 0 bases, leaving 5 bases of the junction unmatched. The length of the CDR3 is 15 residues. Germline values: CDR1 SGHNT, CDR2 YYREEE (reference sequence).

The CDR3 spells CASSLGGGPYEQYF. The CDR3 nucleotides are TGTGCCAGCAGCTTAGGAGGGGGACCCTACGAGCAGTACTTC. The chain combines TRBV11-2 with TRBJ2-7, with D possibly being TRBD1 (6 bases). V was cut by 1 base and J by 2 bases, with 9 bases left in between. The V gene's germline CDR1 is SGHAT and CDR2 FQNNGV. The CDR3 has 14 residues. Full variable domain (missing parts from reference TRBV11-2 and TRBJ2-7): EAGVAQSPRYKIIEKRQSVAFWCNPISGHATLYWYQQILGQGPKLLIQFQNNGVVDDSQLPKDRFSAERLKGVDSTLKIQPAKLEDSAVYLCASSLGGGPYEQYFGPGTRLTVT.

V and J are TRBV27 and TRBJ1-4; D not certain. The CDR3 is made up of 14 amino acids. The germline V gene encodes CDR1 MNHEY and CDR2 SMNVEV (reference sequence). Trimming cost V 4 bases and J 0 bases, with 6 bases left between them. The CDR3, as DNA: TGTGCCAGCAGTTCCATTGCAACTAATGAAAAACTGTTTTTT. Translated, it gives CASSSIATNEKLFF.

Comments on this clone: A junction end diverges from the germline sequence, so it may reflect a read error. The V and J genes are TRBV7-9 and TRBJ2-3, with 10 bases matching TRBD2. CDR3 length: 14 residues. CDR1 is SEHNR and CDR2 is FQNEAQ in the germline V gene (reference sequence). The CDR3 reads CASSFRLAGDPQYF. The CDR3 DNA sequence: TGTGCCAGCAGCTTTAGGCTAGCGGGAGATCCGCAGTATTTT.